What follows are 26 T cell receptor beta chains derived from one specimen sequenced in a study of regulatory T cells in long-lasting Graves disease. The TCR beta library used iRepertoire HTBI primers with Arm-PCR amplification of CDR3. TCRdb recomputed calls from the multiplex PCR reads with MiXCR, one row per CDR3 protein. Of fewer than 400,000 distinct CDR3 sequences in the sample, 15% to 20% were seen once. Indicated time point: newly diagnosed GD, antithyroid drugs for less than 3 months. Following extraction of RNA from PBMCs, that RNA was used to make the TCR library. The sequencing used peripheral blood mononuclear cells (PBMCs), collected at new diagnosis, from a patient treated with antithyroid drugs. These receptors were taken from a female donor with Graves disease.

Notes on this clonotype: Being one base from a much bigger clone, this may be a read error. The gene calls are TRBV11-2 and TRBJ2-1; D gene unclear. Germline-derived CDR1 and CDR2 are SGHAT and FQNNGV. The CDR3 is 11 residues long. In DNA form, the CDR3 reads TGTGCCAGCAGCGGAATGAATGAGCGGTTCTTC. Residues: CASSGMNERFF.

The CDR3 nucleotides are TGTGCCAGCAGCCAAGATGGGCCAAGGGCTTTCTTT. Its protein is CASSQDGPRAFF. The rearrangement links TRBV3-1 to TRBJ1-1; D ambiguous. V lost 0 bases and J lost 11, with 10 bases in between. Germline values: CDR1 LGHDT, CDR2 YNNKEL (reference sequence). The CDR3 has 12 residues.

Ten or more counts support this clonotype. The chain combines TRBV27 with TRBJ2-3; no clear D. V shed 3 bases and J shed 1 base, with 8 bases lying between them. From germline, CDR1 is MNHEY and CDR2 SMNVEV (reference sequence). This CDR3 has 14 residues. In nucleotides, the CDR3 is TGTGCCAGCAGTTTCGCCCGGGGCACAGATACGCAGTATTTT. Amino acids: CASSFARGTDTQYF.

This clonotype occurred many times. The genes are TRBV6-5 and TRBJ2-1; possibly TRBD1 or TRBD2 for D (5 bases each). In germline, CDR1 is MNHEY, CDR2 SVGAGI. The V end lost 0 bases, the J end lost 6 bases, and 12 bases lay between the germline ends. CDR3 length: 15 amino acids. The CDR3 sequence: CASSYSSGTPNEQFF. The CDR3 region has the DNA TGTGCCAGCAGTTACTCATCGGGGACCCCCAATGAGCAGTTCTTC.

There are a few counts of this clonotype. The chain is built from TRBV4-1 and TRBJ1-2, with D possibly matching TRBD1 (6 bases). V lost 6 bases and J lost 3, with 8 bases in between. Germline CDR1 reads MGHRA; CDR2 reads YSYEKL. The CDR3 runs to 12 residues. The CDR3 loop reads CASRRGDYGYTF. Here the CDR3 DNA reads TGCGCCAGCAGGAGGGGGGACTATGGCTACACCTTC.

This clonotype showed up many times. The V gene is TRBV11-3, the J gene TRBJ2-3; D gene ambiguous. The length of the CDR3 is 14 residues. The V gene lost 5 bases and the J gene lost 4 bases, with 13 bases spanning the gap. Germline V CDR1 and CDR2: SGHNT, YENEEA. As DNA, the CDR3 is TGTGCCAGCAGCCCGGCTAAGGGTCCAGATACGCAGTATTTT. It codes for CASSPAKGPDTQYF.

Many counts were recorded for this clonotype. The chain couples TRBV6-1 to TRBJ2-7, with D possibly being TRBD1 (6 bases). This CDR3 is built from 14 residues. V was cut by 4 bases and J by 1 base, with 11 bases left in between. CDR1 and CDR2 from the germline V gene are MNHNS and SASEGT. CDR3 bases: TGTGCCAGCAGTGCCAGGGACATGTCCTACGAGCAGTACTTC. This encodes CASSARDMSYEQYF.

This clonotype was detected once. V and J are TRBV3-1 and TRBJ1-2, with unresolved D. The CDR3 is made up of 13 amino acids. Trimming cost V 1 base and J 10 bases, with 13 bases left between them. Germline CDR1 reads LGHDT; CDR2 reads YNNKEL (reference sequence). This chain's CDR3 is CASSQVGLTAYTF. DNA for the CDR3: TGTGCCAGCAGCCAAGTGGGTCTCACAGCCTACACCTTC.

This clonotype was seen ten or more times. The chain recombines TRBV11-1 with TRBJ2-1; TRBD2 matches 8 bases. This CDR3 region has 15 residues. CDR1 and CDR2 from the germline V gene are SGHAT and FQDESV (reference sequence). V was clipped by 6 bases and J by 7 bases; unmatched bases: 11. CDR3 sequence reads: CASRPGAGGPNEQFF. DNA of the CDR3: TGTGCCAGCAGGCCTGGGGCGGGAGGCCCTAATGAGCAGTTCTTC.

V usage is TRBV19 and J usage is TRBJ2-1; D unclear. The CDR3 spans 10 residues. Looked up from germline, CDR1 is LNHDA and CDR2 is SQIVND (reference sequence). V was pared by 11 bases and J by 8 bases, with 10 bases between. In DNA, the CDR3 is TGTGCCTCCCGCCGCGATGAGCAGTTCTTC. This sequence encodes CASRRDEQFF.

At least ten counts were recorded for this clonotype. DNA of the CDR3: TGTGCCATCAGTGAGATGGAAACCAATCAGCCCCAGCATTTT. It is translated as CAISEMETNQPQHF. The rearrangement joins TRBV10-3 to TRBJ1-5; D is unresolved. With 2 bases removed from V and 3 bases from J, the gap between germline ends came to 8 bases. This CDR3 has 14 residues. Germline-derived CDR1 and CDR2 are ENHRY and SYGVKD.

The CDR3 nucleotides are TGCAGTGCGGTTGGGAGAGACAGGGGAACTGAAGCTTTCTTT. Translation gives CSAVGRDRGTEAFF. This chain connects TRBV20-1 to TRBJ1-1; 8 nucleotides line up with TRBD1. The CDR3 has 14 residues. Germline V lookup: CDR1 DFQATT, CDR2 SNEGSKA (reference sequence). With V trimmed by 6 bases and J by 5 bases, 11 bases remained unmatched.

This clonotype has a count of ten or more. The V gene is TRBV9, the J gene TRBJ2-7; 7 nucleotides agree with TRBD2. The ends lost 0 bases at V and 2 bases at J; junction bases unmatched: 5. Per the germline V gene, CDR1 is SGDLS and CDR2 is YYNGEE. The CDR3 consists of 15 residues. CDR3: CASSVGASGTYEQYF. CDR3 DNA sequence: TGTGCCAGCAGCGTAGGGGCTAGCGGAACCTACGAGCAGTACTTC.

This clonotype was seen at least ten times. The rearrangement joins TRBV27 to TRBJ2-7; 8 nucleotides line up with TRBD1. Germline-derived CDR1 and CDR2 are MNHEY and SMNVEV (reference sequence). This CDR3 region has 14 residues. The ends lost 3 bases at V and 4 bases at J; junction bases unmatched: 5. CDR3 in DNA: TGTGCCAGCAGTTTTGACAGGGGCGGGTACGAGCAGTACTTC. Amino acid sequence: CASSFDRGGYEQYF.

This clonotype has at least ten counts. The rearrangement joins TRBV6-1 to TRBJ2-5, with a tentative D call TRBD2 (5 bases). The CDR3 length is 19 residues. The germline V and J ends were trimmed by 3 bases and 2 bases, with 25 bases remaining between them. CDR1 MNHNS and CDR2 SASEGT come from the germline V gene. The CDR3 DNA is TGTGCCAGCAGTGATGGGTCGGGGTGGACCGAGCGTGGGCAAGAGACCCAGTACTTC. This codes for CASSDGSGWTERGQETQYF.

Comment on this clonotype: Only one base separates this from a far larger clonotype, so it likely reflects a read error. The gene calls are TRBV11-2 and TRBJ2-4, with a possible D match to TRBD2 (6 bases). Near its end, the DNA agrees better with TRBJ2-5, so the J call may be wrong. CDR1 SGHAT and CDR2 FQNNGV come from the germline V gene. The length of the CDR3 is 15 residues. The CDR3: CASSIRRLVQETQYF. In DNA, the CDR3 is TGTGCCAGTAGTATTCGGAGACTAGTGCAAGAGACCCAGTACTTC.

This clonotype was seen ten or more times. The chain links TRBV19 to TRBJ2-1; D could derive from TRBD1 or TRBD2 (5 bases each). V was shortened by 3 bases and J by 4 bases, with 10 bases between the two germline ends. CDR1 is LNHDA, CDR2 SQIVND, per germline (reference sequence). This CDR3 contains 14 residues. The CDR3 DNA follows: TGTGCCAGTAGTATCGGGGCAGGGTACAATGAGCAGTTCTTC. Translating gives CASSIGAGYNEQFF.

This clonotype showed up many times. The chain combines TRBV28 with TRBJ2-3; 7 bases line up with TRBD2. CDR1 MDHEN and CDR2 SYDVKM come from the germline V gene. Trimming removed 8 bases from V and 3 bases from J; junction bases left unmatched: 8. The CDR3 consists of 14 residues. CDR3 sequence (DNA): TGTGCCAGCGCCATTAGCGGGTATACAGATACGCAGTATTTT. Translating it yields CASAISGYTDTQYF.

The chain carries TRBV6-1 and TRBJ1-3; 8 bases line up with TRBD1. CDR3 length: 14 residues. V gave up 10 bases and J gave up 2 bases; unmatched junction bases: 7. Germline CDR1 reads MNHNS; CDR2 reads SASEGT. CDR3 residues: CATLDREPGNTIYF. CDR3 DNA sequence: TGTGCCACCTTGGACAGGGAGCCTGGAAACACCATATATTTT.

A note on this clonotype: A far more abundant clone sits one base away, making this likely a read error. The chain employs TRBV11-2 and TRBJ2-5; tentative D call: TRBD2 (6 bases). Germline values: CDR1 SGHAT, CDR2 FQNNGV. CDR3 length equals 14 residues. As DNA, the CDR3 is TGTGCCAGCAGCACAGCCGTCGCGAAACGGGAGCAGCTCTTC. It translates to CASSTAVAKREQLF.

This clonotype was observed many times. The rearrangement joins TRBV2 to TRBJ1-1; 7 bases fit TRBD1. The CDR3 spans 14 residues. Per germline, CDR1 SNHLY and CDR2 FYNNEI. V gave up 6 bases and J gave up 1 base; unmatched junction bases: 5. The DNA of the CDR3 is TGTGCCAGCAGGGTCGACAGGGAGAACACTGAAGCTTTCTTT. This translates into CASRVDRENTEAFF.

To note about this clonotype: A much larger clonotype is one base distant, so this may be a read error. Without the conserved terminal phenylalanine or tryptophan, this CDR3 likely stems from a read error. This chain uses TRBV20-1 with TRBJ2-3; 14 nucleotides match TRBD2. CDR1 is DFQATT, CDR2 SNEGSKA, per germline (reference sequence). The CDR3 contains 16 residues. V trimming: 3 bases; J trimming: 4 bases; junction bases outside the gene matches: 6. CDR3: CSARGTSGSRADTQYS. CDR3 nucleotide sequence: TGCAGTGCTAGGGGGACTAGCGGGAGTCGTGCAGATACGCAGTATTCT.

About this clonotype itself: A much larger clonotype is one base distant, so this may be a read error. The chain uses TRBV27 and TRBJ2-1; 13 nucleotides align to TRBD2. This CDR3 spans 15 amino acids. J lost 7 bases, V lost 4 bases, and 4 bases had no gene match. CDR1 MNHEY and CDR2 SMNVEV come from the germline V gene (reference sequence). This chain's CDR3 is CASSSGTSGANEQFF. The CDR3 DNA sequence: TGTGCCAGCAGTTCCGGGACTAGCGGGGCAAATGAGCAGTTCTTC.

This clonotype was observed many times. The CDR3 DNA is TGTGCCAGCAGTTTAGGCGCTGGGCAGTTCTTC. As protein: CASSLGAGQFF. The genes are TRBV6-2 or TRBV6-3 and TRBJ2-1; the D is unclear. V lost 4 bases to trimming and J lost 12 bases, with 10 bases between them. Germline V gives CDR1 MNHEY, CDR2 SVGEGT. The CDR3 totals 11 residues.

This clonotype was detected ten times or more. CDR3 nucleotide sequence: TGTGCCTGGAGTTCTCTTGGACTAGCCTACGAGCAGTACTTC. It codes for CAWSSLGLAYEQYF. This chain joins TRBV30 and TRBJ2-7; 7 bases agree with TRBD2. This CDR3 has 14 amino acids. Germline V gene lookup returns CDR1 GTSNPN and CDR2 SVGIG (reference sequence). The V gene end was trimmed by 2 bases and the J gene end by 2 bases; junction bases not matched to a gene: 6.

The table lists this clonotype with a few counts. The chain couples TRBV9 to TRBJ2-5, with D tentatively TRBD1 or TRBD2 (6 bases each). This CDR3 region has 14 residues. Germline V lookup: CDR1 SGDLS, CDR2 YYNGEE. Between the trimmed V and J ends, which lost 0 bases and 3 bases, there was a span of 9 bases. The CDR3: CASSVVGGEETQYF. The CDR3 nucleotides are TGTGCCAGCAGCGTAGTCGGGGGCGAAGAGACCCAGTACTTC.